The 27 T cell receptor beta chains listed next were all sequenced from one sample in a study of T cells expressing NK-cell markers. After re-calling the 5' RACE reads, TCRdb lists one entry per CDR3 protein, DNA absent. The table lists about 460,000 distinct CDR3 sequences, with 1.4% in the top ten. Sequencing input: blood T cells: a sorted CD56 or NKG2C T cell subset, CD4+ or CD8+ T cells, or bulk PBMC T cells (not recorded which). Every receptor here comes from a woman between 45 and 65 years old in good health.

The rearrangement links TRBV20-1 to TRBJ2-7; TCRdb outputs TRBD2, but without DNA this stays unchecked. Germline V gene data show CDR1 as DFQATT and CDR2 as SNEGSKA (reference sequence). The CDR3 spans 14 residues. CDR3 residues: CSAKTSGNHYEQYF.

The rearrangement joins TRBV29-1 to TRBJ2-2. Germline lookup yields CDR1 SQVTM and CDR2 ANQGSEA. The CDR3 totals 13 residues. This CDR3 reads CSVLWGNTGELFF.

The rearrangement joins TRBV20-1 to TRBJ2-7; TCRdb reports TRBD1, a call that lacks DNA to check it against. CDR3 length: 14 amino acids. CDR1 and CDR2 (germline): DFQATT, SNEGSKA (reference sequence). The chain's CDR3 is CSASHQGRNYEQYF.

Here the CDR3 reads CATSDPAGTYNEQFF. The chain employs TRBV24-1 and TRBJ2-1; as DNA is missing, the TRBD2 call by TCRdb cannot be tested. This CDR3 region has 15 residues. Per the germline V gene, CDR1 is KGHDR and CDR2 is SFDVKD.

Here the CDR3 reads CASSWDGNQPQHF. The chain has TRBV7-2 and TRBJ1-5; the TCRdb call, TRBD1, lacks DNA for checking. Per the germline V gene, CDR1 is SGHTA and CDR2 is FQGNSA. This CDR3 is 13 amino acids long.

The chain joins TRBV29-1 to TRBJ2-7; with no DNA, the TCRdb D assignment of TRBD1 cannot be verified. The germline V gene encodes CDR1 SQVTM and CDR2 ANQGSEA. The CDR3 loop spans 14 amino acids. This CDR3 reads CSGGDRGSSYEQYF.

The chain links TRBV19 to TRBJ1-2. The germline V gene encodes CDR1 LNHDA and CDR2 SQIVND (reference sequence). This CDR3 has 12 residues. The CDR3 is CASSWKGGGYTF. Together with reference TRBV19 and TRBJ1-2, the CDR3 gives the full variable domain: DGGITQSPKYLFRKEGQNVTLSCEQNLNHDAMYWYRQDPGQGLRLIYYSQIVNDFQKGDIAEGYSVSREKKESFPLTVTSAQKNPTAFYLCASSWKGGGYTFGSGTRLTVV.

The V and J genes are TRBV28 and TRBJ1-2. The CDR3 has 13 amino acids. CDR1 MDHEN and CDR2 SYDVKM come from the germline V gene. The CDR3 sequence: CASSLRLSYGYTF.

This rearrangement joins TRBV20-1 to TRBJ2-3; TCRdb reports TRBD1, a call that lacks DNA to check it against. In germline, CDR1 is DFQATT, CDR2 SNEGSKA (reference sequence). The CDR3 runs to 16 residues. This chain's CDR3 is CSAEDRGRTSTDTQYF.

The chain couples TRBV5-1 to TRBJ2-3. Germline loops: CDR1 SGHRS, CDR2 YFSETQ. This CDR3 is built from 14 residues. The chain's CDR3 is CASSVFGSTDTQYF.

This chain joins TRBV20-1 and TRBJ1-4; TCRdb picks TRBD1, but there is no DNA to check that call. The CDR3 consists of 12 residues. Germline CDR1 reads DFQATT; CDR2 reads SNEGSKA (reference sequence). CDR3 amino acids: CSAKIPPEKLFF.

The V gene is TRBV5-6, the J gene TRBJ1-2. CDR3 size: 11 residues. CDR1 SGHDT and CDR2 YYEEEE come from the germline V gene. The CDR3: CASSSGPGYTF.

The chain joins TRBV6-1 to TRBJ1-5. Germline lookup yields CDR1 MNHNS and CDR2 SASEGT. The CDR3 runs 15 residues. The CDR3 loop reads CASSEVQVSTWPQHF.

The chain combines TRBV28 with TRBJ2-2; TCRdb selects TRBD1, and the lack of DNA leaves this call unchecked. Germline lookup yields CDR1 MDHEN and CDR2 SYDVKM. The CDR3 runs 11 residues. The CDR3 region is CASGGIGELFF.

V usage is TRBV11-3 and J usage is TRBJ2-1; no DNA is available, so the TRBD1 call from TCRdb remains unchecked. The CDR3 extends over 15 amino acids. Germline values: CDR1 SGHNT, CDR2 YENEEA. The CDR3 spells CASSRGGQRYNEQFF.

V gene TRBV20-1 combines with J gene TRBJ2-6; TCRdb designates TRBD2, a call that cannot be tested without DNA. Germline CDR1 is DFQATT and CDR2 is SNEGSKA (reference sequence). This CDR3 contains 17 residues. CDR3 amino acids: CSASDVRENSGANVLTF.

V is TRBV4-1 and J is TRBJ2-4; the TRBD2 assignment by TCRdb is unverifiable without DNA. CDR1 is MGHRA, CDR2 YSYEKL, per germline. This CDR3 region has 16 residues. The CDR3 loop reads CASSQALGGSKNIQYF.

Judged by frequency, this clonotype is medium-sized. This rearrangement joins TRBV12-3 or TRBV12-4 to TRBJ2-5. There are 11 residues in the CDR3. CDR3 sequence reads: CASSLRETQYF.

V gene TRBV11-3 combines with J gene TRBJ2-4; TCRdb calls TRBD2, which cannot be checked without DNA. Germline CDR1 and CDR2: SGHNT and YENEEA. CDR3 length equals 19 residues. The CDR3 loop reads CASSFEGLAGVGAKNIQYF. Complete variable domain (other parts from reference TRBV11-3 and TRBJ2-4): EAGVVQSPRYKIIEKKQPVAFWCNPISGHNTLYWYLQNLGQGPELLIRYENEEAVDDSQLPKDRFSAERLKGVDSTLKIQPAELGDSAVYLCASSFEGLAGVGAKNIQYFGAGTRLSVL.

The J gene is TRBJ2-1, the V gene TRBV19; TCRdb picks TRBD2, but there is no DNA to check that call. This CDR3 region has 13 residues. CDR1 is LNHDA and CDR2 is SQIVND in the germline V gene (reference sequence). The CDR3 sequence is CASGLAGSREQFF. Complete variable domain (other parts from reference TRBV19 and TRBJ2-1): DGGITQSPKYLFRKEGQNVTLSCEQNLNHDAMYWYRQDPGQGLRLIYYSQIVNDFQKGDIAEGYSVSREKKESFPLTVTSAQKNPTAFYLCASGLAGSREQFFGPGTRLTVL.

This rearrangement joins TRBV10-3 to TRBJ1-1. The length of the CDR3 is 13 residues. CDR1 is ENHRY and CDR2 is SYGVKD in the germline V gene. CDR3 region: CAISDFLGTEAFF.

The chain has TRBV15 and TRBJ2-3; TCRdb's D call, TRBD1, is unchecked because there is no DNA. This CDR3 has 15 amino acids. The germline CDR1 and CDR2 sequences are LNHNV and YYDKDF (reference sequence). Here the CDR3 reads CATGSFNTGTDTQYF.

The V and J genes are TRBV28 and TRBJ1-4. From germline, CDR1 is MDHEN and CDR2 SYDVKM. There are 16 residues in the CDR3. The chain's CDR3 is CASSLYEGTPNEKLFF.

The V and J genes are TRBV20-1 and TRBJ2-1; the D call from TCRdb, TRBD2, cannot be confirmed without DNA. The CDR3 consists of 16 residues. Looked up from germline, CDR1 is DFQATT and CDR2 is SNEGSKA (reference sequence). CDR3 amino acids: CSAPRTSGSSGNEQFF.

The chain employs TRBV11-2 and TRBJ2-3; TCRdb's D gene call, TRBD1, goes unchecked for lack of DNA. The CDR3 is 18 residues long. Germline V gene data show CDR1 as SGHAT and CDR2 as FQNNGV. The CDR3 loop is CASSLQQGAPRVTDTQYF.

CDR3 loop: CASSPQLADTQYF. V and J are TRBV5-4 and TRBJ2-3. The CDR3 covers 13 residues. The germline V gene encodes CDR1 SGHNT and CDR2 YYREEE (reference sequence).

The genes are TRBV9 and TRBJ2-1. CDR3 length: 17 amino acids. Per germline, CDR1 SGDLS and CDR2 YYNGEE. CDR3: CASSVIGGGRTYNEQFF.